This entry features one T cell receptor (beta chain) sequence. As yet, its antigen is unknown. Germline V gene lookup returns CDR1 MGHRA and CDR2 YSYEKL. This CDR3 spans 15 amino acids. V lost 2 bases and J lost 4; bases outside the gene matches: 8. Data came from immunoSEQ multiplex PCR; TCRdb stores just in-frame clones and leaves some out. The sample has just under 55,000 clones, about 89% seen once; the top ten hold approximately 5.5%. These data belong to a study of graft-versus-host responses after intestinal transplantation. The overall study: Grafts that recipients had were multivisceral, liver-intestinal, or isolated intestinal transplants. Induction with anti-thymocyte globulin, then tacrolimus and steroids for around three years, was given to all recipients.

General study results and limits: High graft-versus-host to host-versus-graft clonal ratios were seen in allografts of patients with graft-donor T cell macrochimerism. Recipient marrow held GvH clones, some first seen in ileum or blood.

The V and J genes are TRBV4-1 and TRBJ2-7; the match to TRBD1 covers 7 bases. This sequence originates from a human patient who received an intestinal transplant, so some T cells may come from the graft donor. The sample consisted of PBMCs, taken 650 to 680 days after intestinal transplant. The CDR3 region is CASSQRTGNLYEQYF. For the CDR3, the DNA is TGCGCCAGCAGCCAAAGGACAGGTAACTTGTACGAGCAGTACTTC.